These 14 T cell receptor beta chains were all obtained from the same sample, sequenced in a study of beta chain features in type 1 diabetes (dated by TCRdb to 2016 to 2019). Study-wide conclusions, independent of this receptor: A moderate but significant shortening of TCRB CDR3 length was observed in type 1 diabetes patients in all four CD4+ subsets.

The library was generated by the immunoSEQ multiplex PCR assay. The entire isolated RNA was reverse transcribed using the High Capacity cDNA Reverse Transcription Kit, and thus expressed TCRB transcripts were sequenced. TCRdb holds this immuneACCESS table with in-frame rearrangements only. Some clones are missing; in checked studies, unresolved V genes explain under half, and the rest has no known cause. For this sample there are 100,000 to 150,000 clones; 15% to 20% appear just once. Around 2.6% of the sample lies in the top ten. Their cognate antigens are unknown. Input material: central memory CD4+ T cells from blood. These receptor sequences come from a young man with type 1 diabetes.

This clone has just a few counts. The genes are TRBV19 and TRBJ2-2; D may correspond to TRBD1 or TRBD2 (5 bases each). This CDR3 has 14 amino acids. Trimming removed 3 bases from V and 10 bases from J, with 15 bases in between. Germline V CDR1 and CDR2: LNHDA, SQIVND (reference sequence). Here the CDR3 reads CASSMEYRGQELFF. In DNA form, the CDR3 reads TGTGCCAGTAGTATGGAGTATCGGGGCCAGGAGCTGTTTTTT.

The chain couples TRBV6-5 to TRBJ2-1, with 9 positions matching TRBD2. CDR1 is MNHEY and CDR2 is SVGAGI in the germline V gene. Trimming took 4 bases from V and 7 from J; bases not matched to a gene: 5. This CDR3 is built from 14 residues. CDR3 in DNA: TGTGCCAGCAGTTTAGCGGGAGACAGGAATGAGCAGTTCTTC. Its translation is CASSLAGDRNEQFF.

The J gene is TRBJ1-1, the V gene TRBV7-9; tentatively, D is TRBD1 (6 bases). There are 14 residues in the CDR3. Trimming cost V 3 bases and J 11 bases, with 19 bases left between them. Germline CDR1 is SEHNR and CDR2 is FQNEAQ (reference sequence). CDR3 amino acids: CASSLGGTEHLAFF. The DNA of the CDR3 is TGTGCCAGCAGCTTGGGGGGCACTGAACACTTGGCTTTCTTT.

This clone was picked up many times. The rearrangement links TRBV5-1 to TRBJ2-4; D perhaps matches TRBD1 (5 bases). The CDR3 is 12 residues long. Germline values: CDR1 SGHRS, CDR2 YFSETQ. Trimming shortened V by 5 bases and J by 2 bases, and 5 bases separated the two germline ends. The CDR3 coding sequence is TGCGCCAGCAGGGACACCAAAAACATTCAGTACTTC. It translates to CASRDTKNIQYF.

The sample holds a few counts of this clone. The chain links TRBV7-9 to TRBJ2-1; D possibly uses TRBD1 or TRBD2 (6 bases each). From germline, CDR1 is SEHNR and CDR2 FQNEAQ (reference sequence). This CDR3 is built from 16 residues. The ends were cut back, 1 base at V and 7 bases at J, with 17 bases in the middle. The CDR3 DNA is TGTGCCAGCAGCTTAGAAGGAGGGGGACGAGGAAATGAGCAGTTCTTC. This encodes CASSLEGGGRGNEQFF.

The chain uses TRBV6-4 and TRBJ2-1, with D possibly being TRBD2 (5 bases). The germline V and J ends were trimmed by 5 bases and 2 bases, with 13 bases remaining between them. The CDR3 is 15 amino acids. Looked up from germline, CDR1 is MRHNA and CDR2 is SNTAGT. CDR3 in DNA: TGTGCCAGCAGTCCCGAGTTGGGAGCCTACAATGAGCAGTTCTTC. Translating gives CASSPELGAYNEQFF.

This rearrangement joins TRBV29-1 to TRBJ1-1; 9 positions agree with TRBD1. Germline CDR1 SQVTM, CDR2 ANQGSEA. This CDR3 region has 14 residues. V was clipped by 1 base and J by 4 bases; unmatched bases: 4. The CDR3 is CSVEATGGGTEAFF. Written as DNA, the CDR3 is TGCAGCGTTGAAGCGACAGGGGGAGGCACTGAAGCTTTCTTT.

This clone was detected only a few times. The chain uses TRBV5-1 and TRBJ1-5; the D gene is possibly TRBD1 (6 bases). The V gene lost 3 bases and the J gene lost 7 bases, with 14 bases spanning the gap. CDR1 is SGHRS and CDR2 is YFSETQ in the germline V gene. The CDR3 runs to 14 residues. The CDR3 DNA sequence: TGCGCCAGCAGCTCCGGGACACCGGGACAGCCCCAGCATTTT. The encoded protein is CASSSGTPGQPQHF.

This clone was detected a few times. At one end the junction does not follow the germline gene, possibly because of a read error. The V call is TRBV6-1, the J call TRBJ1-6, with D hard to call. The germline V gene has CDR1 MNHNS and CDR2 SASEGT. CDR3 size: 12 residues. The CDR3 loop reads CASSDGHSALHF. The CDR3 nucleotides are TGTGCCAGCAGTGACGGGCATTCAGCCCTCCACTTT.

The sample holds a few counts of this clone. The rearrangement joins TRBV29-1 to TRBJ2-1; perhaps TRBD2 as D (6 bases). Germline V gene lookup returns CDR1 SQVTM and CDR2 ANQGSEA. This CDR3 spans 10 amino acids. The chain's CDR3 is CAGTYNEQFF. The CDR3 nucleotides are TGCGCCGGGACTTACAATGAGCAGTTCTTC.

This clone was recorded a few times. In DNA, the CDR3 is TGCGCCAGCAGCCAAGATCGGACGGGGTACGAGCAGTACTTC. It translates to CASSQDRTGYEQYF. This sequence joins TRBV4-1 and TRBJ2-7; maybe TRBD2 (5 bases). The CDR3 totals 14 residues. The V and J ends lost 0 bases and 4 bases respectively, with 10 bases between them. Germline CDR1 MGHRA, CDR2 YSYEKL.

Only a few counts were recorded for this clone. The chain carries TRBV10-3 and TRBJ1-1, with a tentative D call TRBD1 (5 bases). V gave up 9 bases and J gave up 4 bases, with 15 bases separating them. The CDR3 has 13 residues. In germline, CDR1 is ENHRY, CDR2 SYGVKD. CDR3 loop: CAMKVGDSTEAFF. CDR3 sequence (DNA): TGTGCCATGAAAGTGGGGGATTCCACTGAAGCTTTCTTT.

Comments on this clone: At one boundary the junction diverges from the germline segment, which might be a read error. The V gene is TRBV5-1, the J gene TRBJ2-2, with D perhaps TRBD1 or TRBD2 (5 bases each). The CDR3 length is 13 residues. Germline values: CDR1 SGHRS, CDR2 YFSETQ. CDR3 amino acids: CASSLGTTGELFF. CDR3 nucleotide sequence: TGCGCCAGCAGTTTGGGGACCACCGGGGAGCTGTTTTTT.

The table lists this clone with many counts. The chain has TRBV18 and TRBJ2-7; 7 nucleotides agree with TRBD1. CDR3 length: 13 amino acids. V lost 6 bases, J lost 6 bases, and 8 bases stayed unmatched. CDR1 and CDR2 (germline): KGHSH, LQKENI. CDR3 sequence: CASSPTGKGEQYF. The CDR3 DNA reads TGTGCCAGCTCTCCGACAGGGAAGGGCGAGCAGTACTTC.